Presented here are 20 T cell receptor beta chains from one specimen sequenced in a study of technical replicates of blood from several donors. Some clones are missing from TCRdb's copy, which holds only in-frame ones; the method was immunoSEQ multiplex PCR. Of about 68,000 clones listed, less than 98% are singletons. The sample taken for sequencing was T cells isolated from PBMCs. All receptors derive from a human donor in good health.

The gene calls are TRBV9 and TRBJ2-3, with 8 bases matching TRBD2. After removal of 4 bases from V and 6 bases from J, the junction contained 4 bases not matched to a gene. Germline assignment: CDR1 SGDLS and CDR2 YYNGEE. This CDR3 spans 13 amino acids. The CDR3 loop reads CASSLRLADTQYF. The CDR3 DNA is TGTGCCAGCAGCCTTAGACTAGCGGATACGCAGTATTTT.

V usage is TRBV9 and J usage is TRBJ2-7; D remains unclear. The CDR3 loop spans 14 amino acids. CDR1 is SGDLS, CDR2 YYNGEE, per germline. V gave up 0 bases and J gave up 4 bases, with 11 bases separating them. The CDR3: CASSVGQAGYEQYF. In DNA form, the CDR3 reads TGTGCCAGCAGCGTAGGCCAGGCTGGGTACGAGCAGTACTTC.

J is TRBJ1-5 and V is TRBV28, with a possible D match to TRBD1 (5 bases). The CDR3 runs to 16 residues. Per the germline V gene, CDR1 is MDHEN and CDR2 is SYDVKM. V shed 3 bases and J shed 5 bases, with 17 bases lying between them. The CDR3 sequence: CASSFMTAAFHQPQHF. In DNA form, the CDR3 reads TGTGCCAGCAGTTTCATGACAGCAGCGTTTCATCAGCCCCAGCATTTT.

DNA of the CDR3: TGTGCCAGCAGTGGTAGCGGGACTGGTGTTTACACAGATACGCAGTATTTT. The encoded protein is CASSGSGTGVYTDTQYF. The chain carries TRBV2 and TRBJ2-3; 8 positions match TRBD2. CDR1 and CDR2 (germline): SNHLY, FYNNEI. The CDR3 loop spans 17 amino acids. V shed 4 bases and J 2 bases; nucleotides not matched to a gene: 11.

This CDR3 reads CASRFSGIYEQYF. In DNA, the CDR3 is TGTGCCAGCAGGTTTAGCGGGATCTACGAGCAGTACTTC. V gene TRBV2 combines with J gene TRBJ2-7, with 8 bases matching TRBD2. The CDR3 length is 13 residues. Germline-derived CDR1 and CDR2 are SNHLY and FYNNEI. Trimming at V came to 6 bases and at J to 3 bases, leaving 4 bases not matched to a gene.

This CDR3 reads CASSLGTKYEQYF. CDR3 sequence (DNA): TGTGCCAGCAGCTTAGGGACAAAATACGAGCAGTACTTC. The rearrangement joins TRBV7-2 to TRBJ2-7; the D gene is possibly TRBD1 (5 bases). This CDR3 is built from 13 residues. Germline V gene sequence: CDR1 SGHTA, CDR2 FQGNSA. V lost 1 base, J lost 4 bases, and 8 bases lay in between.

The chain recombines TRBV30 with TRBJ2-7, with a weak D call TRBD1 (6 bases). V lost 3 bases and J lost 3, with 18 bases in between. This CDR3 has 15 residues. Germline values: CDR1 GTSNPN, CDR2 SVGIG (reference sequence). The DNA for the CDR3 is TGTGCCTGGAGCCCGCCACAGGGATGGGACTACGAGCAGTACTTC. Protein sequence: CAWSPPQGWDYEQYF.

The chain links TRBV5-1 to TRBJ1-4; D not resolved. CDR1 is SGHRS, CDR2 YFSETQ, per germline. The germline V and J ends were trimmed by 3 bases and 8 bases, with 11 bases remaining between them. This CDR3 region has 13 residues. The CDR3: CASSYDGEEKLFF. CDR3 DNA sequence: TGCGCCAGCAGCTATGACGGGGAAGAAAAACTGTTTTTT.

The chain is built from TRBV28 and TRBJ1-1; D unclear. With 7 bases removed from V and 7 bases from J, the gap between germline ends came to 10 bases. The CDR3 runs 11 residues. Per the germline V gene, CDR1 is MDHEN and CDR2 is SYDVKM. The CDR3 DNA sequence: TGTGCCAGCATCCAGACGGGTGAAGCTTTCTTT. Translation: CASIQTGEAFF.

V usage is TRBV29-1 and J usage is TRBJ2-7, with D possibly being TRBD1 (6 bases). V gave up 6 bases and J gave up 2 bases, with 17 bases separating them. This CDR3 is 14 amino acids long. Germline CDR1 is SQVTM and CDR2 is ANQGSEA. CDR3 sequence: CSVKYQGLPYEQYF. The CDR3 DNA is TGCAGCGTAAAGTACCAGGGGCTCCCCTACGAGCAGTACTTC.

This sequence joins TRBV10-3 and TRBJ2-7; 11 bases fit TRBD2. Germline V gene lookup returns CDR1 ENHRY and CDR2 SYGVKD. The V gene end was trimmed by 3 bases and the J gene end by 0 bases; junction bases not matched to a gene: 4. The CDR3 consists of 16 residues. DNA of the CDR3: TGTGCCATCAGTGACGGACTAGCGGGCTACTCCTACGAGCAGTACTTC. Protein sequence: CAISDGLAGYSYEQYF.

The J gene is TRBJ2-4, the V gene TRBV13; 7 bases agree with TRBD2. The CDR3 spans 15 residues. V trimming: 7 bases; J trimming: 8 bases; junction bases outside the gene matches: 14. Germline values: CDR1 PRHDT, CDR2 FYEKMQ (reference sequence). The CDR3 here is CASISSGEGQDIQYF. The DNA of the CDR3 is TGTGCCAGCATCTCATCTGGGGAGGGCCAGGACATTCAGTACTTC.

The chain is built from TRBV9 and TRBJ2-1; possible D gene TRBD1, 6 bases. V dropped 3 bases and J dropped 0 bases, with 16 bases sitting between them. This CDR3 has 17 residues. CDR1 and CDR2 (germline): SGDLS, YYNGEE. The CDR3 coding sequence is TGTGCCAGCAGCGGACACCCGGGACAAGGCTCCTACAATGAGCAGTTCTTC. It codes for CASSGHPGQGSYNEQFF.

This clone appeared once. The chain employs TRBV7-9 and TRBJ1-4; maybe TRBD1 (5 bases). CDR1 is SEHNR and CDR2 is FQNEAQ in the germline V gene (reference sequence). Deletions cut 8 bases from V and 0 bases from J, with 16 bases between. This CDR3 region has 16 residues. The CDR3: CASGQGMVATNEKLFF. CDR3 bases: TGTGCCAGCGGCCAGGGAATGGTAGCAACTAATGAAAAACTGTTTTTT.

The chain links TRBV25-1 to TRBJ2-4; a weak D match, TRBD1 (6 bases). CDR3 length: 18 residues. CDR1 MGHDK and CDR2 SYGVNS come from the germline V gene. Trimming removed 1 base at V and 0 bases at J, with 16 bases between. The CDR3 bases are TGTGCCAGCAGTGAATCGGCAAGAGGACAGCTAGCCAAAAACATTCAGTACTTC. It translates to CASSESARGQLAKNIQYF.

The chain links TRBV6-6 to TRBJ1-1, with D maybe TRBD1 (5 bases). Trimming left V 5 bases short and J 3 bases short, with 16 bases between. CDR1 is MNHNY, CDR2 SVGAGI, per germline (reference sequence). The CDR3 contains 15 residues. The CDR3 bases are TGTGCCAGCAGTCCCCCGGGACCGGGGGACACTGAAGCTTTCTTT. Protein: CASSPPGPGDTEAFF.

The chain couples TRBV11-3 to TRBJ1-1, with 7 bases matching TRBD1. The V gene end was trimmed by 5 bases and the J gene end by 6 bases; junction bases not matched to a gene: 3. The germline V gene has CDR1 SGHNT and CDR2 YENEEA. CDR3 size: 12 residues. The CDR3 coding sequence is TGTGCCAGCAGCCGGACAGGCTCTGAAGCTTTCTTT. This sequence encodes CASSRTGSEAFF.

The sample holds one count of this clone. V gene TRBV27 combines with J gene TRBJ1-5; no reliable D call. The CDR3 extends over 14 amino acids. Germline V gene lookup returns CDR1 MNHEY and CDR2 SMNVEV (reference sequence). V dropped 6 bases and J dropped 4 bases, with 13 bases sitting between them. The CDR3 reads CASSLAARNQPQHF. DNA of the CDR3: TGTGCCAGCAGCCTCGCGGCAAGGAATCAGCCCCAGCATTTT.

The rearrangement joins TRBV11-2 to TRBJ2-7; 7 bases are a match to TRBD2. Germline assignment: CDR1 SGHAT and CDR2 FQNNGV. CDR3 length: 12 residues. Trimming at V came to 1 base and at J to 6 bases, leaving 0 bases not matched to a gene. The CDR3 DNA is TGTGCCAGCAGCTTAGGACTAGCCGAGCAGTACTTC. Protein product: CASSLGLAEQYF.

The chain couples TRBV29-1 to TRBJ2-1; D perhaps matches TRBD1 (5 bases). Trimming took off 2 bases at V and 3 bases at J, with 11 bases between the two ends. The length of the CDR3 is 14 residues. Germline CDR1 is SQVTM and CDR2 is ANQGSEA. The chain's CDR3 is CSVERQGRYNEQFF. The CDR3 coding sequence is TGCAGCGTTGAACGCCAGGGCCGCTACAATGAGCAGTTCTTC.